This T cell receptor beta chain was sequenced during a study of T-cell reconstitution after alpha-beta-depleted transplantation in children. This CDR3 comprises 15 residues. Losses at the gene ends were 3 bases for V and 5 bases for J; bases not matched to a gene: 7. The TCRbeta library incorporated unique molecular identifiers. TCRdb fed the PCR reads into MiXCR, producing one record per CDR3 protein. In the table there are about 230,000 distinct CDR3 sequences, more than 7.5% of which are singletons. This clonotype has at least ten counts. The chain employs TRBV12-3 or TRBV12-4 and TRBJ2-1; 7 positions agree with TRBD2. The specimen comprised PBMCs from the stem cell graft donor, sampled from the stem cell graft. The TCR was taken from a human donor who donated a stem cell graft to a child with SCID. DNA for the CDR3: TGTGCCAGCAGTTTCCGACTAGCTGGCGACAATGAGCAGTTCTTC. It translates to CASSFRLAGDNEQFF.